This T cell receptor beta chain was recovered during a study of CD8+ T cells in alopecia areata. Study observations and caveats: Normal scalp showed lower clonality than lesional scalp, especially alopecia totalis/universalis. TCR sharing was clearer in mice than between patients, perhaps partly owing to patient HLA diversity.

Individuals with alopecia areata gave both lesional scalp punch biopsies and peripheral blood for collection. Researchers picked out CD4+ and CD8+ T cells from PBMCs by sorting. In this sample, this clone turned up a few times. The antigen remains undetermined. Extraction and reverse transcription of RNA yielded cDNA as the sequencing template. Repertoires were generated with immunoSEQ multiplex PCR, while TCRdb's copy carries only in-frame clones and drops some. The table records 120,000 to 150,000 clones, around 47% of them present only once. This CDR3 comprises 13 residues. Trimming took off 2 bases at V and 1 base at J, with 6 bases between the two ends. Germline CDR1 GTSNPN, CDR2 SVGIG (reference sequence).

This sequence joins TRBV30 and TRBJ1-5, with no clear D. This TCR was sampled from a human donor with alopecia areata. The sample taken for sequencing was CD4+ T cells sorted from blood. The CDR3: CAWSLRSNQPQHF. The CDR3 coding sequence is TGTGCCTGGAGTCTCAGGAGCAATCAGCCCCAGCATTTT.